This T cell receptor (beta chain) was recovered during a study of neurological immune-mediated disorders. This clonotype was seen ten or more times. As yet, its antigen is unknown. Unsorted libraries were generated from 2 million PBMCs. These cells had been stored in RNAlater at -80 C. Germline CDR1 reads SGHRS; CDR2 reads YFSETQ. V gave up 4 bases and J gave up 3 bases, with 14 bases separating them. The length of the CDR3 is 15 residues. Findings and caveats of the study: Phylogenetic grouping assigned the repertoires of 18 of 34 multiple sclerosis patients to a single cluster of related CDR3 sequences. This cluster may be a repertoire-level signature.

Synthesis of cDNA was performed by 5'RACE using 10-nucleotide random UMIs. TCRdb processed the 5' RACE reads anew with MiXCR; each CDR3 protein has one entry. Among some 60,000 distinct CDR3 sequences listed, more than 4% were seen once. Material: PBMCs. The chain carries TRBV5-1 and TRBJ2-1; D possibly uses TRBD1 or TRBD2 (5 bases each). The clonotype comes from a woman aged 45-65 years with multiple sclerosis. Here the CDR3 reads CASSTSGTGYNEQFF. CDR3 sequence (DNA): TGCGCCAGCAGCACCTCCGGGACGGGCTACAATGAGCAGTTCTTC. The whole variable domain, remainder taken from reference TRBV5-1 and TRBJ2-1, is KAGVTQTPRYLIKTRGQQVTLSCSPISGHRSVSWYQQTPGQGLQFLFEYFSETQRNKGNFPGRFSGRQFSNSRSEMNVSTLELGDSALYLCASSTSGTGYNEQFFGPGTRLTVL.